This T cell receptor beta chain emerged from a study of shared clonotypes between healthy human individuals. Study findings and constraints: Rarefaction showed that sequencing of sorted subsets was incomplete (despite large depth).

The junction had 6 bases not matched to a gene; V was cut back by 4 bases and J by 0 bases. The CDR3 is 16 amino acids. The germline V gene encodes CDR1 MDHEN and CDR2 SYDVKM. It was at deep level that the assay was run. This table comes from immunoSEQ multiplex PCR, and its TCRdb copy is limited to in-frame clones, with some not included. The data show roughly 2.2 million clones, about nine tenths seen once. The investigators split CD4+ cells into a CD45RA+ naive subset and a CD45RA-negative memory subset. Concerning this clone itself: Its antigen is as yet unknown.

The TCR sequence derives from a man younger than 35 in good health. Some clones in this sample may be carry-over from other donors' samples. The chain couples TRBV28 to TRBJ2-1; 7 positions match TRBD2. Sequenced material: naive CD4+ T cells from PBMCs. The sample's subset: CD45RA+ positively selected. The CDR3 reads CASSSWEGGSYNEQFF. CDR3 nucleotide sequence: TGTGCCAGCAGTTCGTGGGAGGGAGGCTCCTACAATGAGCAGTTCTTC.